The entry below gives a single T cell receptor beta chain sequence along with its context. Antigen specificity is unknown. These data come from a study of cytomegalovirus exposure and HLA in healthy donors. Study-wide results and limits: Earlier analysis yielded a pattern in which most TCR beta V segments were productive about 90% or about 30% of the time.

The PCR used 60 Vbeta and 13 Jbeta primers. Clones were sequenced by immunoSEQ multiplex PCR, and TCRdb holds only the in-frame ones, with some missing. The sample lists about 120,000 clones, roughly 67% seen once, with roughly 8.3% in the top ten. The CDR3 is 15 amino acids. Germline values: CDR1 SGHRS, CDR2 YFSETQ. The junction had 2 bases not matched to a gene; V was cut back by 1 base and J by 1 base. The sequencing sample was made of PBMCs. The TCR was taken from a man aged 18 to 30 in good health and CMV-seropositive. J is TRBJ2-1 and V is TRBV5-1, with 7 bases fitting TRBD1. DNA of the CDR3: TGCGCCAGCAGCTTGCAGGGGGATTCCTACAATGAGCAGTTCTTC. Its protein product is CASSLQGDSYNEQFF.